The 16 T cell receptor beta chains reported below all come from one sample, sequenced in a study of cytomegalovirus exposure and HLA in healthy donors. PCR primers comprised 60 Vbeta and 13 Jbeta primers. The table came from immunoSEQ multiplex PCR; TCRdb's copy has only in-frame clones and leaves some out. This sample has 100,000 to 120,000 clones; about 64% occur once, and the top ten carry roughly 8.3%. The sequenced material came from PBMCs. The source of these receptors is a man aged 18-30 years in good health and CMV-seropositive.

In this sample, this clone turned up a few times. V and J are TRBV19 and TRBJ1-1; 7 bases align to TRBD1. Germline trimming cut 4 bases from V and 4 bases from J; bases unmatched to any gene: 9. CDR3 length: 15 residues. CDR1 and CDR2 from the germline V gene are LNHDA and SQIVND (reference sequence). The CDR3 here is CASSKLQSGGTEAFF. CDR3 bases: TGTGCCAGTAGTAAGTTACAGTCAGGGGGCACTGAAGCTTTCTTT.

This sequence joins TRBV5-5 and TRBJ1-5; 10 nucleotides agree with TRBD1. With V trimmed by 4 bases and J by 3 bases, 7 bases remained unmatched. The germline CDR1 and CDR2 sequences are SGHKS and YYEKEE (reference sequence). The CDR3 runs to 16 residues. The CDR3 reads CASSAGQGGTNQPQHF. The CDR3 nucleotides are TGTGCCAGCAGCGCCGGACAGGGGGGGACCAATCAGCCCCAGCATTTT.

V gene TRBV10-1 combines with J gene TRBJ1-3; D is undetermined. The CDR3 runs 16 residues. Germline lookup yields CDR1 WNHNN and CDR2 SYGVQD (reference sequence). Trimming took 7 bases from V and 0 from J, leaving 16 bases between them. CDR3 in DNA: TGCGCCAGCACCGCTGGGCCTTCCTACTCTGGAAACACCATATATTTT. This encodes CASTAGPSYSGNTIYF.

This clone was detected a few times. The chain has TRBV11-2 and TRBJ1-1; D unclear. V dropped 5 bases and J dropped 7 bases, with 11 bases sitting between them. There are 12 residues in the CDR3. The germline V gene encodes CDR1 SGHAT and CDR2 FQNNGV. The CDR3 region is CASSLNQYEAFF. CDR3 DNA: TGTGCCAGCAGCCTTAACCAGTATGAAGCTTTCTTT.

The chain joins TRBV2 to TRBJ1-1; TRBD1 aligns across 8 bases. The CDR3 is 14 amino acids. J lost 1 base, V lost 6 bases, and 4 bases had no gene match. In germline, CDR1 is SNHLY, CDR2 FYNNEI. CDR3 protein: CASSAGGANTEAFF. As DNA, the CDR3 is TGTGCCAGCAGCGCAGGGGGCGCGAACACTGAAGCTTTCTTT.

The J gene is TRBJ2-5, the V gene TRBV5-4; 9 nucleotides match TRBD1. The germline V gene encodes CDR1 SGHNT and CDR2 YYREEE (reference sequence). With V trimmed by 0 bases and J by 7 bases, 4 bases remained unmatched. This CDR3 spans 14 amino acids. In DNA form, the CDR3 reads TGTGCCAGCAGCTTGGGACAGGGGGAAGGGACCCAGTACTTC. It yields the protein CASSLGQGEGTQYF.

The CDR3 is CASSSYDGGGYNEQFF. DNA for the CDR3: TGCGCCAGCAGCTCTTACGACGGAGGAGGTTACAATGAGCAGTTCTTC. The chain employs TRBV4-1 and TRBJ2-1; D may be TRBD2 (5 bases). The length of the CDR3 is 16 residues. V shed 5 bases and J shed 4 bases, with 18 bases lying between them. CDR1 and CDR2 from the germline V gene are MGHRA and YSYEKL.

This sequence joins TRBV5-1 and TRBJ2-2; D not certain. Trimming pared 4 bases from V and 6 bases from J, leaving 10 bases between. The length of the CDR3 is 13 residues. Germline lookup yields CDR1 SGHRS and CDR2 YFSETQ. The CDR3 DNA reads TGCGCCAGCAGCCCTGTAACGGCCGGGGAGCTGTTTTTT. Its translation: CASSPVTAGELFF.

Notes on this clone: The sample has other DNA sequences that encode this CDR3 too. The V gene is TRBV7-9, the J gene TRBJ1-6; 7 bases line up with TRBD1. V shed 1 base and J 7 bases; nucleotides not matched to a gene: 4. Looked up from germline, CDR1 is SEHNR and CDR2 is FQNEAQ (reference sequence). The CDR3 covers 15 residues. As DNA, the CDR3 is TGTGCCAGCAGCTTAGGACAGGGAGCGAATTCACCCCTCCACTTT. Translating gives CASSLGQGANSPLHF.

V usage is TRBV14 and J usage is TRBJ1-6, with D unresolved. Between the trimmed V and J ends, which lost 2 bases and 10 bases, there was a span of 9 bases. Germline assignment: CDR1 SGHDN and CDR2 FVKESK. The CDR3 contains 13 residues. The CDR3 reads CASSQTVSSPLHF. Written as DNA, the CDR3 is TGTGCCAGCAGCCAAACAGTGAGCTCACCCCTCCACTTT.

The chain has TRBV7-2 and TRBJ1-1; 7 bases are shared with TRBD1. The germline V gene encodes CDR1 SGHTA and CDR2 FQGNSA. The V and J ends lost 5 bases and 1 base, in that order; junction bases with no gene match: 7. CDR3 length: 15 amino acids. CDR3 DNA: TGTGCCAGCAGCGGAAAGACAGGGCAGAACACTGAAGCTTTCTTT. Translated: CASSGKTGQNTEAFF.

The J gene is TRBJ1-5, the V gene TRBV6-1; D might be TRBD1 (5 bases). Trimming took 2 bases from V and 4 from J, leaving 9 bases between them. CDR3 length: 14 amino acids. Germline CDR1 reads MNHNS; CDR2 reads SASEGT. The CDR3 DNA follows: TGTGCCAGCAGTGAATCCGGGACTAATCAGCCCCAGCATTTT. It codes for CASSESGTNQPQHF.

The CDR3 DNA follows: TGTGCCAGCAGCCCGATCGGGGGGGGCCTCTACGAGCAGTACTTC. Protein: CASSPIGGGLYEQYF. The V and J genes are TRBV11-2 and TRBJ2-7; 8 bases are shared with TRBD2. The CDR3 totals 15 residues. The V gene's germline CDR1 is SGHAT and CDR2 FQNNGV. With 5 bases clipped from V and 3 bases from J, the junction kept 9 bases outside the gene matches. Full variable domain (missing parts from reference TRBV11-2 and TRBJ2-7): EAGVAQSPRYKIIEKRQSVAFWCNPISGHATLYWYQQILGQGPKLLIQFQNNGVVDDSQLPKDRFSAERLKGVDSTLKIQPAKLEDSAVYLCASSPIGGGLYEQYFGPGTRLTVT.

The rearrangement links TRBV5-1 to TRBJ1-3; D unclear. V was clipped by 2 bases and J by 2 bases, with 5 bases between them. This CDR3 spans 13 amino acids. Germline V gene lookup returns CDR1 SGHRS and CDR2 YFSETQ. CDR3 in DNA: TGCGCCAGCAGCTTATCCACTGGAAACACCATATATTTT. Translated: CASSLSTGNTIYF. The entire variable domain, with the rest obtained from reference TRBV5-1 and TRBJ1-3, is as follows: KAGVTQTPRYLIKTRGQQVTLSCSPISGHRSVSWYQQTPGQGLQFLFEYFSETQRNKGNFPGRFSGRQFSNSRSEMNVSTLELGDSALYLCASSLSTGNTIYFGEGSWLTVV.

CDR3 nucleotides: TGTGCCAGCAGCTTATATTCACGACAGATCAACTATGGCTACACCTTC. Translated: CASSLYSRQINYGYTF. The gene calls are TRBV7-2 and TRBJ1-2, with D possibly matching TRBD1 (5 bases). V gave up 2 bases and J gave up 2 bases, with 15 bases separating them. CDR1 and CDR2 (germline): SGHTA, FQGNSA. The CDR3 contains 16 residues.

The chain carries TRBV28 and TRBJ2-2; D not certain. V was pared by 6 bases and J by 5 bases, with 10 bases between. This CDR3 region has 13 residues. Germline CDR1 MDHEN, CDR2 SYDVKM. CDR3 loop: CASSPGLTGELFF. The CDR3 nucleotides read TGTGCCAGCAGCCCCGGTTTGACCGGGGAGCTGTTTTTT.